The sequence of this T cell receptor (beta chain) was determined in a study of blood T cells in healthy people across ages. Study-wide findings and caveats: Older individuals had lower TCR beta diversity per million T cells (the decline was roughly linear).

Alongside a J-beta primer mix, a sample-barcoded 5' primer served in a second PCR lasting about 7 to 12 cycles. MiXCR was run by TCRdb on the 5' RACE reads, yielding one entry per CDR3 protein. The sample carries around 1,900,000 distinct CDR3 sequences, more than 35% recorded once. Points on this clonotype: Antigen specificity is unknown.

J lost 11 bases, V lost 3 bases, and 15 bases had no gene match. The CDR3 spans 15 residues. Per the germline V gene, CDR1 is LNHNV and CDR2 is YYDKDF (reference sequence). The chain has TRBV15 and TRBJ2-5, with 7 bases identical to TRBD2. The source of this sequence is a human donor in good health. Specimen: blood. CDR3 in DNA: TGTGCCACCAGCAGGCCCCGGGGGGTCCTTAGTGAGCAGTACTTC. Translating it yields CATSRPRGVLSEQYF.